A single sample is the source of the 21 T cell receptor beta chains below, sequenced in a study of blood T cell repertoires in COVID-19. TCRdb keeps only in-frame clones here, not all; method: immunoSEQ multiplex PCR. The sample yields roughly 120,000 clones, 60% to 80% seen once. Sequenced sample: peripheral blood. The receptors derive from a woman at least 80 years old with active or convalescent COVID-19.

This chain joins TRBV10-2 and TRBJ2-3; no definite D call. V was trimmed by 7 bases and J by 8 bases, leaving 7 bases between them. CDR3 length: 10 amino acids. Per germline, CDR1 WSHSY and CDR2 SAAADI. The CDR3 sequence is CASTPLTQYF. As DNA, the CDR3 is TGCGCCAGCACTCCTCTTACGCAGTATTTT.

The chain recombines TRBV27 with TRBJ2-3; D call uncertain. This CDR3 contains 12 residues. Trimming left V 2 bases short and J 6 bases short, with 6 bases between. The germline V gene has CDR1 MNHEY and CDR2 SMNVEV (reference sequence). The CDR3 region has the DNA TGTGCCAGCAGTTTAAGTGCGGATACGCAGTATTTT. It yields the protein CASSLSADTQYF.

Ten or more counts support this clone. The chain carries TRBV19 and TRBJ2-7; TRBD2 matches at 7 bases. The CDR3 consists of 15 residues. Germline V CDR1 and CDR2: LNHDA, SQIVND (reference sequence). Trimming cost V 9 bases and J 0 bases; bases outside gene matches: 11. This CDR3 is CASQSASGVSYEQYF. The CDR3 DNA sequence: TGTGCCAGCCAGTCCGCTAGCGGTGTCTCCTACGAGCAGTACTTC. The entire variable domain, with the rest obtained from reference TRBV19 and TRBJ2-7, is as follows: DGGITQSPKYLFRKEGQNVTLSCEQNLNHDAMYWYRQDPGQGLRLIYYSQIVNDFQKGDIAEGYSVSREKKESFPLTVTSAQKNPTAFYLCASQSASGVSYEQYFGPGTRLTVT.

The chain carries TRBV6-5 and TRBJ1-2; D call uncertain. Trimming shortened V by 4 bases and J by 7 bases, and 16 bases separated the two germline ends. This CDR3 comprises 14 residues. Germline assignment: CDR1 MNHEY and CDR2 SVGAGI. The CDR3 region is CASSSGWEQAGYTF. CDR3 bases: TGTGCCAGCAGTTCCGGCTGGGAGCAGGCTGGCTACACCTTC.

The chain couples TRBV19 to TRBJ2-7, with D hard to call. The CDR3 runs 13 residues. The germline V gene has CDR1 LNHDA and CDR2 SQIVND (reference sequence). Trimming removed 5 bases at V and 7 bases at J, with 15 bases between. CDR3 DNA sequence: TGTGCCAGTAGTCCTCCCCCATTCCGGGAGCAGTACTTC. This encodes CASSPPPFREQYF.

This clone was counted a few times. The V call is TRBV24-1, the J call TRBJ1-4; 8 bases map to TRBD1. The CDR3 has 16 residues. J gave up 1 base and V 8 bases, and 8 bases lay outside the gene matches. Germline CDR1 and CDR2: KGHDR and SFDVKD. The CDR3 DNA sequence: TGTGCCACCAACTTACCAGGGGGCGGAACTAATGAAAAACTGTTTTTT. Protein product: CATNLPGGGTNEKLFF.

The rearrangement links TRBV4-2 to TRBJ2-2; tentative D call: TRBD2 (6 bases). The CDR3 extends over 17 amino acids. In germline, CDR1 is LGHNA, CDR2 YNFKEQ. With 3 bases removed from V and 8 bases from J, the gap between germline ends came to 22 bases. The CDR3 sequence is CASSHGGGGIAVGELFF. For the CDR3, the DNA is TGTGCCAGCAGCCATGGGGGAGGCGGGATCGCGGTTGGGGAGCTGTTTTTT.

This clone was seen once. The genes are TRBV28 and TRBJ1-6; D is unclear. Germline V gene lookup returns CDR1 MDHEN and CDR2 SYDVKM. This CDR3 is built from 15 residues. Trimming took 3 bases from V and 11 from J, leaving 17 bases between them. CDR3 DNA: TGTGCCAGCAGTTTGGAGAGGGCCCGAAGGGCACCCCTCCACTTT. As protein: CASSLERARRAPLHF.

This chain links TRBV28 with TRBJ2-7; D might be TRBD2 (6 bases). This CDR3 comprises 16 residues. Between the trimmed V and J ends, which lost 2 bases and 3 bases, there was a span of 17 bases. Germline V lookup: CDR1 MDHEN, CDR2 SYDVKM. The CDR3 nucleotides are TGTGCCAGCAGTTTAGCCGGGAGATGGATCAACTACGAGCAGTACTTC. Protein: CASSLAGRWINYEQYF.

The rearrangement uses TRBV5-1 and TRBJ1-3; tentative D call: TRBD1 (5 bases). CDR1 is SGHRS and CDR2 is YFSETQ in the germline V gene. With 2 bases removed from V and 1 base from J, the gap between germline ends came to 10 bases. The CDR3 length is 15 residues. For the CDR3, the DNA is TGCGCCAGCAGCTTAGGGGTTTCATCTGGAAACACCATATATTTT. Translation: CASSLGVSSGNTIYF.

The chain employs TRBV5-1 and TRBJ2-3; 12 bases line up with TRBD2. The trim removed 0 bases at V and 2 bases at J, leaving 4 bases unmatched. CDR3 length: 17 amino acids. CDR1 SGHRS and CDR2 YFSETQ come from the germline V gene. The CDR3 DNA reads as TGCGCCAGCAGCTTGGCAGGACTAGCGGGACCCACAGATACGCAGTATTTT. Its protein product is CASSLAGLAGPTDTQYF.

This chain uses TRBV5-8 with TRBJ1-2; possible D gene TRBD1, 5 bases. This CDR3 is built from 14 residues. The germline CDR1 and CDR2 sequences are SGHTS and YDEGEE. V lost 4 bases, J lost 2 bases, and 12 bases lay in between. This CDR3 is CASSRRTQNYGYTF. CDR3 nucleotide sequence: TGTGCCAGCAGCCGTAGGACACAGAACTATGGCTACACCTTC. The full variable domain, its missing parts supplied by reference TRBV5-8 and TRBJ1-2, is EAGVTQSPTHLIKTRGQQATLRCSPISGHTSVYWYQQALGLGLQFLLWYDEGEERNRGNFPPRFSGRQFPNYSSELNVNALELEDSALYLCASSRRTQNYGYTFGSGTRLTVV.

The chain combines TRBV5-6 with TRBJ1-4, with 7 positions matching TRBD1. Looked up from germline, CDR1 is SGHDT and CDR2 is YYEEEE. V lost 3 bases, J lost 3 bases, and 2 bases stayed unmatched. The CDR3 is 14 residues long. The chain's CDR3 is CASSSGQPNEKLFF. CDR3 DNA: TGTGCCAGCAGCTCGGGACAGCCTAATGAAAAACTGTTTTTT.

J is TRBJ2-7 and V is TRBV5-4, with 8 positions matching TRBD1. This CDR3 is built from 17 residues. Unmatched junction bases numbered 14, after V lost 4 bases and J lost 2 bases. Germline V gene data show CDR1 as SGHNT and CDR2 as YYREEE (reference sequence). The CDR3 reads CASSPKGRDRRTYEQYF. The DNA for the CDR3 is TGTGCCAGCAGCCCCAAGGGCCGGGACAGGCGCACCTACGAGCAGTACTTC.

The chain links TRBV7-9 to TRBJ1-2, with D perhaps matching TRBD1 (6 bases). Germline assignment: CDR1 SEHNR and CDR2 FQNEAQ (reference sequence). V lost 7 bases to trimming and J lost 6 bases, with 18 bases between them. The CDR3 has 14 amino acids. The DNA for the CDR3 is TGTGCCAGCACACCCGGACAGTCTTTTCATGGCTACACCTTC. Translating it yields CASTPGQSFHGYTF.

The V call is TRBV2, the J call TRBJ2-2; D not resolved. Germline lookup yields CDR1 SNHLY and CDR2 FYNNEI. The germline V and J ends were trimmed by 3 bases and 5 bases, with 10 bases remaining between them. The CDR3 runs 14 residues. The CDR3 DNA reads as TGTGCCAGCAGTGAGGTTCGGAGAACCGGGGAGCTGTTTTTT. Translated: CASSEVRRTGELFF.

The gene calls are TRBV7-9 and TRBJ1-1, with 7 bases identical to TRBD1. The length of the CDR3 is 14 residues. The V gene's germline CDR1 is SEHNR and CDR2 FQNEAQ (reference sequence). The trim removed 4 bases at V and 3 bases at J, leaving 5 bases unmatched. As DNA, the CDR3 is TGTGCCAGCAGCTACAGGGGACGCGACACTGAAGCTTTCTTT. As protein: CASSYRGRDTEAFF.

V is TRBV6-2 or TRBV6-3 and J is TRBJ1-1, with D hard to call. Per the germline V gene, CDR1 is MNHEY and CDR2 is SVGEGT. Trimming removed 2 bases from V and 5 bases from J, with 6 bases in between. This CDR3 has 12 amino acids. The CDR3 here is CASSYGGTEAFF. The CDR3 DNA reads as TGTGCCAGCAGTTACGGCGGGACTGAAGCTTTCTTT.

The rearrangement links TRBV7-9 to TRBJ2-1, with unresolved D. The CDR3 is 14 residues long. V dropped 3 bases and J dropped 6 bases, with 12 bases sitting between them. From germline, CDR1 is SEHNR and CDR2 FQNEAQ (reference sequence). CDR3 sequence: CASSFLGEGNEQFF. CDR3 nucleotides: TGTGCCAGCAGCTTTTTAGGAGAAGGCAATGAGCAGTTCTTC. Together with reference TRBV7-9 and TRBJ2-1, the CDR3 gives the full variable domain: DTGVSQNPRHKITKRGQNVTFRCDPISEHNRLYWYRQTLGQGPEFLTYFQNEAQLEKSRLLSDRFSAERPKGSFSTLEIQRTEQGDSAMYLCASSFLGEGNEQFFGPGTRLTVL.

In this sample, this clone turned up a few times. This sequence joins TRBV13 and TRBJ2-3, with 8 bases lining up with TRBD2. Germline assignment: CDR1 PRHDT and CDR2 FYEKMQ (reference sequence). The CDR3 runs to 16 residues. V shed 4 bases and J 5 bases; nucleotides not matched to a gene: 11. This CDR3 is CASSSYGGGSGDTQYF. CDR3 DNA: TGTGCCAGCAGCTCGTACGGCGGGGGGTCTGGAGATACGCAGTATTTT.

J is TRBJ1-2 and V is TRBV4-2, with 11 bases that match TRBD1. V lost 1 base and J lost 7; bases outside the gene matches: 8. Germline loops: CDR1 LGHNA, CDR2 YNFKEQ. The CDR3 extends over 16 amino acids. The CDR3 reads CASSQVVGQGEIGYTF. CDR3 in DNA: TGTGCCAGCAGCCAAGTGGTGGGACAGGGGGAGATTGGCTACACCTTC.